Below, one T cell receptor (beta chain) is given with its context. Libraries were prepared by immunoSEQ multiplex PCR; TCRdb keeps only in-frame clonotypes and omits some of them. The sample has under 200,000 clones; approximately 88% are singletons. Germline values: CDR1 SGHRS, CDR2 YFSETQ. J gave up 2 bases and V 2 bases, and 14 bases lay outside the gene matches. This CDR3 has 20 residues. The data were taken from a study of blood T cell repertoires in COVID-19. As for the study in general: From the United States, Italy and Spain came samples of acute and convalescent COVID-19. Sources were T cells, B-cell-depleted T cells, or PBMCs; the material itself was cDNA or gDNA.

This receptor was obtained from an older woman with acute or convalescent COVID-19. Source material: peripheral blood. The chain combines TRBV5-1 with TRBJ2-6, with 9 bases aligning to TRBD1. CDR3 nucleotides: TGCGCCAGCAGCTTCCTACCCTCCGGACAGGGGACGGCTGGGGCCAACGTCCTGACTTTC. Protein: CASSFLPSGQGTAGANVLTF.